One sample yielded the 4 T cell receptor beta chains listed below, sequenced in a study of T cells after posttransplantation cyclophosphamide. Methotrexate plus calcineurin inhibitor accompanied controls' myeloablative marrow transplants; sampling was 1 year later. Repertoires were generated with immunoSEQ multiplex PCR, while TCRdb's copy carries only in-frame clones and drops some. The table has 9,500 to 10,000 clones, 85% to 90% seen once. The starting material was PBMCs, obtained after an allogeneic stem cell transplant with a calcineurin inhibitor and methotrexate. These receptors were taken from a male patient in his 30s who received an allogeneic stem cell transplant from an unrelated donor, was CMV-positive, and had no GVHD. Some T cells may be supplied by the graft donor.

This chain joins TRBV10-1 and TRBJ2-7, with D possibly matching TRBD1 (6 bases). V lost 7 bases and J 0 bases, leaving 10 bases between the germline ends. Germline V gene lookup returns CDR1 WNHNN and CDR2 SYGVQD (reference sequence). This CDR3 region has 13 residues. The CDR3 DNA follows: TGCGCCAGCATTCCGACAGGCTCCTACGAGCAGTACGTC. Translation: CASIPTGSYEQYV.

The rearrangement links TRBV6-6 to TRBJ2-3, with TRBD1 as a possible D gene (6 bases). V lost 7 bases and J lost 2, with 19 bases in between. The CDR3 spans 16 residues. Germline V gives CDR1 MNHNY, CDR2 SVGAGI (reference sequence). The CDR3, as DNA: TGTGCCAGCACCGCGCTCAGGGGCTGGCCCACAGATACGCAGTATTTT. This sequence encodes CASTALRGWPTDTQYF.

A single count supports this clone. The chain combines TRBV12-5 with TRBJ1-2, with 8 bases aligning to TRBD1. V lost 5 bases, J lost 1 base, and 12 bases stayed unmatched. Germline V gene data show CDR1 as LGHNT and CDR2 as FRNRAP. The CDR3 length is 17 residues. In DNA, the CDR3 is TGTGCTAGTGGTCCTAGGACGCTACAGGGGGTTAACTATGGCTACACCTTC. It yields the protein CASGPRTLQGVNYGYTF.

The DNA for the CDR3 is TGTGCCAGCAGTTATGCCGCAGGGGGGTCCACTGAAGCTTTCTTT. This encodes CASSYAAGGSTEAFF. The chain uses TRBV6-5 and TRBJ1-1; 7 bases are a match to TRBD1. Trimming at V came to 3 bases and at J to 4 bases, leaving 8 bases not matched to a gene. CDR3 length: 15 residues. Germline V lookup: CDR1 MNHEY, CDR2 SVGAGI.